This TCR beta chain was captured by sequencing in a study of blood T cell repertoires in COVID-19. Study at large: Sample material is recorded as cDNA or gDNA derived from T cells, B-cell-depleted T cells, or PBMCs.

Produced via immunoSEQ multiplex PCR; TCRdb's table is partial and in-frame only. This repertoire shows around 99,000 clones, 80% to 85% found once; its top ten account for around 4.4%. This CDR3 contains 13 residues. The V segment lost 5 bases and the J segment 5 bases; nucleotides outside the gene matches: 6. CDR1 and CDR2 (germline): SGHNT, YYREEE (reference sequence). This TCR derives from a human donor in a cohort sampled during active COVID-19. The sequenced sample was peripheral blood. The V gene is TRBV5-4, the J gene TRBJ1-1; 7 bases are shared with TRBD1. In nucleotides, the CDR3 is TGTGCCAGCAGTTCTACAGGGGTAACTGAAGCTTTCTTT. It specifies CASSSTGVTEAFF. Full variable domain (outside the CDR3, taken from reference TRBV5-4 and TRBJ1-1): ETGVTQSPTHLIKTRGQQVTLRCSSQSGHNTVSWYQQALGQGPQFIFQYYREEENGRGNFPPRFSGLQFPNYSSELNVNALELDDSALYLCASSSTGVTEAFFGQGTRLTVV.